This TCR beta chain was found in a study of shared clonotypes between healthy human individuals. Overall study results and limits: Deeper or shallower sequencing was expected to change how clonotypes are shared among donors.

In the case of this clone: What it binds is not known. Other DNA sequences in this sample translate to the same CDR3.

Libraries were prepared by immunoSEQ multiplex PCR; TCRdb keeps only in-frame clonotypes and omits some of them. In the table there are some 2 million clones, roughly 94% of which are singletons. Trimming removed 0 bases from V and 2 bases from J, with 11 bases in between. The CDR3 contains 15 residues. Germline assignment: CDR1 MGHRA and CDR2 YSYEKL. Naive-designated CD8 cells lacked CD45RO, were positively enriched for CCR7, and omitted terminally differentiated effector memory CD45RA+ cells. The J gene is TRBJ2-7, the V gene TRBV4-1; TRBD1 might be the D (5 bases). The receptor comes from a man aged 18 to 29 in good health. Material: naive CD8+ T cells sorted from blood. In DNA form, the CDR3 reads TGCGCCAGCAGCCAAGAGGGGCAGGGCCCCTACGAGCAGTACTTC. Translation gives CASSQEGQGPYEQYF.